This TCR beta chain derives from a study of technical replicates of blood from a few donors. The CDR3 loop spans 14 amino acids. Germline lookup yields CDR1 SGHVS and CDR2 FQNEAQ. The trim removed 5 bases at V and 2 bases at J, leaving 6 bases unmatched. Data came from immunoSEQ multiplex PCR; TCRdb stores just in-frame clones and leaves some out. Of 75,000 to 100,000 clones listed, over 80% are singletons. Sequenced sample: T cells isolated from PBMCs. The gene calls are TRBV7-8 and TRBJ2-7, with TRBD1 identical over 7 bases. The source is a human donor in good health. The CDR3 DNA sequence: TGTGCCAGCAGCAGTAGGACAGGAACCTACGAGCAGTACTTC. Residues: CASSSRTGTYEQYF.